This T cell receptor beta chain was obtained from a study of blood T cell repertoires in COVID-19. The protocol was immunoSEQ multiplex PCR, while the TCRdb copy is restricted to in-frame clones and leaves out a portion. The sample consists of under 150,000 clones, approximately 68% of them appearing once. Sequenced: peripheral blood. This TCR was recovered from a woman aged 70-85 years with acute or convalescent COVID-19.

In nucleotides, the CDR3 is TGCGCCAGCAGCTTGGGCGGAAGCACAGATACGCAGTATTTT. Translation: CASSLGGSTDTQYF. This chain joins TRBV5-1 and TRBJ2-3; D not certain. V gave up 0 bases and J gave up 0 bases, with 5 bases separating them. This CDR3 has 14 amino acids. Germline lookup yields CDR1 SGHRS and CDR2 YFSETQ.